This T cell receptor beta chain was sequenced during a study of early T cells in non-severe SARS-CoV-2 infection. Trimming stripped 0 bases from V and 5 bases from J, with 13 bases between. CDR3 length equals 15 residues. Germline V lookup: CDR1 SGHDN, CDR2 FVKESK. Separate cDNA molecules each had unique molecular identifiers attached to them. MiXCR was run by TCRdb on the 5' RACE reads, yielding one entry per CDR3 protein. Found here are about 76,000 distinct CDR3 sequences, around 11% of them singletons; the top ten hold 4% to 5%. This chain connects TRBV14 to TRBJ1-1; D gene uncertain. Sequencing was done on a sample of whole blood. This TCR came from an adult who was a healthcare worker with PCR-confirmed SARS-CoV-2 infection or an uninfected control (not recorded which). CDR3 DNA sequence: TGTGCCAGCAGCCAAGACCCACCCACGGAGACTGAAGCTTTCTTT. This gives the protein CASSQDPPTETEAFF.